The entry below gives a single TCR beta chain sequence along with its context. This sample was included in a study of human T cells and chemical hapten exposure. Background on the study: The patients were mostly female; they had alopecia areata, totalis or universalis.

Germline V CDR1 and CDR2: SGHRS, YFSETQ. The CDR3 totals 16 residues. Trimming left V 2 bases short and J 0 bases short, with 14 bases between. Noted time point: patch test 1, 2 weeks after DPC sensitization. The treatment is: therapeutic diphenylcyclopropenone sensitization with weekly scalp DPC. TCRdb re-called the RACE reads with MiXCR, one entry per CDR3 protein. The sample records over 65,000 distinct CDR3 sequences, 9.5% to 12% being singletons. V gene TRBV5-1 combines with J gene TRBJ1-1; tentatively, D is TRBD1 (6 bases). This TCR was sampled from a woman aged 45-65 years with alopecia areata. Some clones in this sample may be carry-over from other donors' samples. Specimen: whole blood, collected in connection with sensitization to the hapten diphenylcyclopropenone (DPC). The CDR3: CASSFLRDTLNTEAFF. In DNA, the CDR3 is TGCGCCAGCAGCTTTCTCCGGGACACATTGAACACTGAAGCTTTCTTT.